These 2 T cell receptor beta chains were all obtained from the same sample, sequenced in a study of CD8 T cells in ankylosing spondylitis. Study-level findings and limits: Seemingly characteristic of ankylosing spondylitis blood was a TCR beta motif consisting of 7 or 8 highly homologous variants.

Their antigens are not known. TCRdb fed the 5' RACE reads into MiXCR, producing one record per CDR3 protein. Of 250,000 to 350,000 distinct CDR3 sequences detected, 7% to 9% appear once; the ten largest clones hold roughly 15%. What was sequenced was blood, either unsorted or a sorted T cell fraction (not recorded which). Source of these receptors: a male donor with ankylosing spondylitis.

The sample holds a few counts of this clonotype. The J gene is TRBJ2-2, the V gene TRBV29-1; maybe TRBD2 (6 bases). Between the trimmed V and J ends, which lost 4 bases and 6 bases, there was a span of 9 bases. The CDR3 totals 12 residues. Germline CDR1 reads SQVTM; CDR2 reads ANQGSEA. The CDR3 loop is CSVAGDPGELFF. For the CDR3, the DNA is TGCAGCGTTGCGGGAGATCCCGGGGAGCTGTTTTTT.

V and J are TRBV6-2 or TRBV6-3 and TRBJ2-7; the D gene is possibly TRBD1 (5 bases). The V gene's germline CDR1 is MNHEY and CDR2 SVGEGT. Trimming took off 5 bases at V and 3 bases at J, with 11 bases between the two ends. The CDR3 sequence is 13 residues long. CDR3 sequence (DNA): TGTGCCAGCAGTCACGACAGAGGCTACGAGCAGTACTTC. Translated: CASSHDRGYEQYF.